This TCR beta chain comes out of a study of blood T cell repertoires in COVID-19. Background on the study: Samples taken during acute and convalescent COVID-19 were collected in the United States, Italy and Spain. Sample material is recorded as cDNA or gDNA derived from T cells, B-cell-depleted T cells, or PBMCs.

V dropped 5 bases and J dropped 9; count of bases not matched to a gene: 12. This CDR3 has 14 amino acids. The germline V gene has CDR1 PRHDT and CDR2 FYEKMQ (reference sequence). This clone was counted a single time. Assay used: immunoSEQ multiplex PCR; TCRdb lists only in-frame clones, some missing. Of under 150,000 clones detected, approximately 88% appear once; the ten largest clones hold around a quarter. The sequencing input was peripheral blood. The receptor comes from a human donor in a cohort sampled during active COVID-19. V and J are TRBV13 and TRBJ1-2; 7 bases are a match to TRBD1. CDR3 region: CASSPSQTGASYTF. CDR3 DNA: TGTGCCAGCAGCCCTAGTCAAACAGGGGCAAGCTACACCTTC.